This T cell receptor beta chain was obtained from a study of T-cell memory formation after mild COVID-19. Germline V CDR1 and CDR2: SGHRS, YFSETQ. This CDR3 is built from 13 residues. Notes on the study in general: Prior to infection, memory already included some responding clones, suggesting cross-reactive memory joined.

TCRdb re-derived calls from the 5' RACE reads in MiXCR, one entry per CDR3 protein. The sample has about 390,000 distinct CDR3 sequences; 21% are singletons. As for this clonotype: No antigen is known for it. At one of its ends the junction is not consistent with the germline gene, which may arise from a read error.

The receptor's source is an adult woman who had mild COVID-19 (a few samples of this study predate the infection). Cell type and time point are not known. The chain uses TRBV5-1 and TRBJ1-1, with 9 bases aligning to TRBD1. Material for sequencing was PBMCs or a T cell subset sorted from them (not recorded which). CDR3 in amino acids: CASSSGQGPEAYF. Written as DNA, the CDR3 is TGCGCCAGCAGTTCCGGACAGGGGCCTGAAGCTTACTTT.